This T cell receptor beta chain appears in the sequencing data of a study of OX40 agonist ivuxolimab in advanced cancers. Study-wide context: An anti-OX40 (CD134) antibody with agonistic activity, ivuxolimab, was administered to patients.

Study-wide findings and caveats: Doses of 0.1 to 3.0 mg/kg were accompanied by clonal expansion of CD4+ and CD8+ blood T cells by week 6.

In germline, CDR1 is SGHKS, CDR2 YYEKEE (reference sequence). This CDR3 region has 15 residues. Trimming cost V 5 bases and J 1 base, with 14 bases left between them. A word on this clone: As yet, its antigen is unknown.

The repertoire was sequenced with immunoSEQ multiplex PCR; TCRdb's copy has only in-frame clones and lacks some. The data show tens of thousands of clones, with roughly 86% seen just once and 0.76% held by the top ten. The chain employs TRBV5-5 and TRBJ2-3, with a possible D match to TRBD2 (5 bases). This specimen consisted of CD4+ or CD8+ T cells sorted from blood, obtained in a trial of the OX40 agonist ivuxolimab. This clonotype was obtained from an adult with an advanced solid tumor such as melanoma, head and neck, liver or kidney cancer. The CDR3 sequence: CASSGLRSGTDTQYF. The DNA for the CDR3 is TGTGCCAGCAGTGGACTCCGGAGCGGCACAGATACGCAGTATTTT.